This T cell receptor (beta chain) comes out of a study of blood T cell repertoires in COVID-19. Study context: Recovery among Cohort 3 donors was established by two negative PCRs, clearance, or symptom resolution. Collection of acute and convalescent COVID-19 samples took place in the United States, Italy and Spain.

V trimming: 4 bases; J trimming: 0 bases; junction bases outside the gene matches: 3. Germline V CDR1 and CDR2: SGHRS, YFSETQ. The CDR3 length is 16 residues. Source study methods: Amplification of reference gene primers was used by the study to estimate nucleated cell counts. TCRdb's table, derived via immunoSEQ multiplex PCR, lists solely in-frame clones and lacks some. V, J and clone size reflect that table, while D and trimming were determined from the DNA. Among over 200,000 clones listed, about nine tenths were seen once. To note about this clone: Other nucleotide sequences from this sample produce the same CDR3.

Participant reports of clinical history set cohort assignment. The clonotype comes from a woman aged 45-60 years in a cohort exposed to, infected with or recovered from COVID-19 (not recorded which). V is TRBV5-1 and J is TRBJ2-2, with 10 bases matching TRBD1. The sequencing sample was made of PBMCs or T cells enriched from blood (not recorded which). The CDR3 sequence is CASSLGQGANTGELFF. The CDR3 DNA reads TGCGCCAGCAGCCTAGGACAGGGGGCGAACACCGGGGAGCTGTTTTTT.